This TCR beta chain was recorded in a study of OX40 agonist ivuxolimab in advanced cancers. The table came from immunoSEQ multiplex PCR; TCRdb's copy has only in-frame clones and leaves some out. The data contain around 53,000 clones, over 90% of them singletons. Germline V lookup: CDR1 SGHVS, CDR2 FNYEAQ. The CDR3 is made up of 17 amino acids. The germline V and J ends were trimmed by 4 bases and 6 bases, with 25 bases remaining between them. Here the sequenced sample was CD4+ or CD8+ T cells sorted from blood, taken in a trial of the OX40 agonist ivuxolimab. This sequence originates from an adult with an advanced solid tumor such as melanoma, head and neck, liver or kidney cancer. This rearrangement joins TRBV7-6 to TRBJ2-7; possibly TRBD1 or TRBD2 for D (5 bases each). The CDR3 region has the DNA TGTGCCAGCAGCTCGGAGCCCATCCGGGACCCTAACCCCGAGCAGTACTTC. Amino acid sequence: CASSSEPIRDPNPEQYF.